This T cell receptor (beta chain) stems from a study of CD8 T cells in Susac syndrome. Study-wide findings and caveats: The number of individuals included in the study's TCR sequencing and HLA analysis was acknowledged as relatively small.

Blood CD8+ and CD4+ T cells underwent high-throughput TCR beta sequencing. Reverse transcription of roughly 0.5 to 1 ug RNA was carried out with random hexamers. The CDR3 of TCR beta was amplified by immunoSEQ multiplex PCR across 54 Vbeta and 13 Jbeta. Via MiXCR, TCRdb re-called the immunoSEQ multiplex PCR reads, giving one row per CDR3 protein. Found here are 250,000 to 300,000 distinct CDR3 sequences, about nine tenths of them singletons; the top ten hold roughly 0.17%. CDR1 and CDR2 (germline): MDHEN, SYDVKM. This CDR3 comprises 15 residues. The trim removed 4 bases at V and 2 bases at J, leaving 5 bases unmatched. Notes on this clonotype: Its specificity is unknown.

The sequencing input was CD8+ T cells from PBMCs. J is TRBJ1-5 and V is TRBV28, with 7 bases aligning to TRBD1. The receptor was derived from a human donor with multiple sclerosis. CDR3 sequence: CASSSGTEGNQPQHF. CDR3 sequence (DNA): TGTGCCAGCAGTTCCGGGACAGAAGGCAATCAGCCCCAGCATTTT.